The clone carrying this T cell receptor (beta chain) occurred a few times. No antigen is known for it. Each CDR3 protein is one row after TCRdb ran MiXCR on the 5' RACE reads. The sample has tens of thousands of distinct CDR3 sequences; 4.5% to 7.5% are singletons. These data come from a study of neurological immune-mediated disorders. Trimming took off 2 bases at V and 2 bases at J, with 9 bases between the two ends. This CDR3 contains 14 residues. From germline, CDR1 is DFQATT and CDR2 SNEGSKA (reference sequence). Time point here: longitudinal time-point 2. Findings of the study overall: A possible signature was seen in one related-CDR3 cluster, into which phylogenetic grouping placed the repertoires of 18 of 34 multiple sclerosis patients.

The sequenced sample was PBMCs. The sequence was obtained from an older woman with multiple sclerosis. This chain connects TRBV20-1 to TRBJ1-4; D not certain. CDR3 DNA: TGCAGTGCTAGATCGGGAAATACTAATGAAAAACTGTTTTTT. Its translation: CSARSGNTNEKLFF.